The source of this T cell receptor (beta chain) is a study of cytomegalovirus exposure and HLA in healthy donors (dated by TCRdb to 2016 to 2017). About the study as a whole: According to a later analysis, one platform produced both the 100 to 150 validation repertoires and the 700 or so repertoires of the first cohort. The study aimed to test whether signatures of past pathogen exposure could be identified by cataloging public T cell receptors. In addition to the first cohort of roughly 670 subjects, a separate validation cohort of 100 to 150 different subjects was used. The study combined high-throughput TCR immunosequencing, statistical association of individual TCRs with disease status, and machine learning to predict cytomegalovirus infection status. Broader findings and caveats from the paper: According to the authors, the approach could potentially be generalized to other disease states and immunological phenotypes. While some public TCRs were present in many individuals, most TCR sequences turned up only very rarely across donors. Of the cluster scores, roughly 95% were above 0 in a later analysis, which found that TCRs clustered in the first cohort also tended to co-occur in the 110 or so validation repertoires. A total of fewer than 200 TCR beta chains were listed by the study as associated with cytomegalovirus. In vitro tests confirmed that three of the cytomegalovirus-associated TCR beta chains recognize cytomegalovirus antigens. The classifier was reported to diagnose cytomegalovirus status with high specificity and sensitivity in both the original cohort and the validation cohort. A later analysis had no HLA typing for the validation cohort, so co-occurrence there was scored across all 130 or so repertoires.

For CDR1 and CDR2, the germline V gene lists MNHEY and SVGAGI. Its CDR3 holds 15 amino acids, cysteine through phenylalanine. The entry retains the CDR3 DNA only, 45 bases that are in frame from base 1. Germline trimming: 0 bases from V, 0 bases from J; junction bases outside gene matches: 1. The library came from the immunoSEQ multiplex PCR assay. The authors processed their data as follows. To diagnose cytomegalovirus status from the catalog of TCR beta chain sequences, a statistical classification framework was built. TCRdb carries this immuneACCESS record with in-frame sequences only. Its versions omit some clonotypes, under half of them owing to an unresolved V gene in the studies checked, with the rest unexplained. That table gives V, J and clone size, and the DNA gave D and trimming. Recorded for this sample are 220,000 or so clones; 75% to 90% of them occurred a single time. 5.5% to 7% of the sample is held by the ten biggest clonotypes.

Of note for this clone: Its antigen is currently not known. No quality values exist for individual bases; no much larger clone is one base distant.

Donors formed part of the validation cohort, which comprised about 120 subjects and was distinct from the first cohort of 666 subjects. The receptor's source is a young woman in good health and CMV-seronegative. The chain is assembled from TRBV6-5 and TRBJ1-2, with 7 bases in between that match TRBD1. The source material was PBMCs. The bases read TGTGCCAGCAGTTACTCGGGACAGTCTAACTATGGCTACACCTTC. Translated, it reads CASSYSGQSNYGYTF.